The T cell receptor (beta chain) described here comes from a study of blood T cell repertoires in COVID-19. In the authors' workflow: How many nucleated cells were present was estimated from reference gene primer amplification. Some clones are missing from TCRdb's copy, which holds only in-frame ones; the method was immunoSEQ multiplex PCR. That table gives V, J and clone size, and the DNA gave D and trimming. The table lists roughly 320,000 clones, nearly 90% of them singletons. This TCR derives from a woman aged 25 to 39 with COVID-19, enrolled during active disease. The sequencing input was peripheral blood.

In DNA form, the CDR3 reads TGTGCCAGCAGCAGACAGGGTCTCTCCTACAATGAGCAGTTCTTC. Its protein product is CASSRQGLSYNEQFF. The chain combines TRBV11-3 with TRBJ2-1; 7 nucleotides match TRBD1. V lost 5 bases to trimming and J lost 0 bases; unmatched junction nucleotides: 4. CDR1 and CDR2 from the germline V gene are SGHNT and YENEEA. This CDR3 comprises 15 residues.